Reported below is one TCR beta chain. Its specificity is not known. The CDR3 totals 15 residues. Between the trimmed V and J ends, which lost 1 base and 0 bases, there was a span of 8 bases. The V gene's germline CDR1 is LGHNT and CDR2 FRNRAP. This record belongs to a study of T cell repertoires in cytomegalovirus infection. In the study overall: Well-studied HLA-B-restricted epitopes and recently identified HLA-C-restricted epitopes of CMV were both used in the study. Matching HLA type and CMV infection were both indicated by public TCR beta signatures.

Using its own MiXCR run on the reads, TCRdb lists one record per CDR3 protein. The data contain approximately 110,000 distinct CDR3 sequences, more than 30% of them seen just once; the ten biggest clones take up roughly 58%. Study conclusions and caveats: Ex vivo responses were dominated by HLA-C-restricted CMV-specific TCR beta clonotypes. Cumulative public TCR beta family frequency identified CMV carriers with the relevant HLA.

The clonotype was recovered from a human donor in good health (CMV status not recorded). Some clones in this sample may be carry-over from other donors' samples. This sequence joins TRBV12-5 and TRBJ2-3; D is unclear. Sample: CD8+ T cells from cultured PBMCs, taken from culture after CMV antigen stimulation. The CDR3 bases are TGTGCTAGTGGTTTGGGCCACTTTAGCACAGATACGCAGTATTTT. It encodes CASGLGHFSTDTQYF.